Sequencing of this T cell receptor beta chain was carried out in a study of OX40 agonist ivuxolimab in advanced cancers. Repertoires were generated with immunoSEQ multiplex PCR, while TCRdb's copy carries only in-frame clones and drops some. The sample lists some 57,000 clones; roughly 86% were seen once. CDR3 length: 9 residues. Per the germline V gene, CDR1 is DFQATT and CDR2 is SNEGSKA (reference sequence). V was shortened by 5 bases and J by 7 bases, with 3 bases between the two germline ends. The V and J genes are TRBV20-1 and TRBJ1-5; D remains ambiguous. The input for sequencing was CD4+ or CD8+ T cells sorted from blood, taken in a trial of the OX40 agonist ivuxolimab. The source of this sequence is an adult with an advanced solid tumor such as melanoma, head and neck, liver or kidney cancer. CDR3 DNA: TGCAGTGCTGGACAGCCCCAGCATTTT. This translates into CSAGQPQHF.